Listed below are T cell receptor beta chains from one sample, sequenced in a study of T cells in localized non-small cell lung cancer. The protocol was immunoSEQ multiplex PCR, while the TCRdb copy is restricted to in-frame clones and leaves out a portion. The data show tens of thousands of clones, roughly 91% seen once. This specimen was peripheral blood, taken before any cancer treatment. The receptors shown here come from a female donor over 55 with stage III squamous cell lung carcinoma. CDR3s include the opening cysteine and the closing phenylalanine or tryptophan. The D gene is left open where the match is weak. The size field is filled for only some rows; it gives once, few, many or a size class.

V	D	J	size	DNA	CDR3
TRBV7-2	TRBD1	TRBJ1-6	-	TGTGCCAGCAGCTTGAGACGCCCGGGACAGGGCGGTTCACCCCTCCACTTT	CASSLRRPGQGGSPLHF
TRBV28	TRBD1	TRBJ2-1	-	TGTGCCAGCCTGACAGGGGTAGGTGAGCAGTTCTTC	CASLTGVGEQFF
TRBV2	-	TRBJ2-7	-	TGTGCCAGCATTTGGGCTGAGGATTACGAGCAGTACTTC	CASIWAEDYEQYF
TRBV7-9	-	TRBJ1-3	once	TGTGCCAGCAGCTTAGGCTCCTTAAACACCATATATTTT	CASSLGSLNTIYF
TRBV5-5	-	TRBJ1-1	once	TGTGCCAGCAGCTTGGAAGGGTTGGAGAACACTGAAGCTTTCTTT	CASSLEGLENTEAFF
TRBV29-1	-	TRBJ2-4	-	TGCAGCGTTGCAGTCAGGGGCTCTTCTCTCCTAGCCAAAAACATTCAGTACTTC	CSVAVRGSSLLAKNIQYF
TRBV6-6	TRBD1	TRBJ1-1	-	TGTGCCAGCAGCGTGGGACAGGTTGGCGTAGCTTTCTTT	CASSVGQVGVAFF
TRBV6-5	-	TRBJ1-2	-	TGTGCCAGCAGTTACCCGGGGGCGGGTAACTATGGCTACACCTTC	CASSYPGAGNYGYTF
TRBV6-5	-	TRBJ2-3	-	TGTGCCAGCAGCTCCACTAGGGGAGATACGCAGTATTTT	CASSSTRGDTQYF
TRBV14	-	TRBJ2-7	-	TGTGCCAGCAGCGAGGACAGCCCCTACGAGCAGTACTTC	CASSEDSPYEQYF
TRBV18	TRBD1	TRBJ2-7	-	TGTGCCAGCTCACCGGGACAGGGGGCATACGAGCAGTACTTC	CASSPGQGAYEQYF
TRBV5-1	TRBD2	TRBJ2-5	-	TGCGCCAGCAGCTTGTGGCTAGCGGGAGTTGGGGAAGAGACCCAGTACTTC	CASSLWLAGVGEETQYF
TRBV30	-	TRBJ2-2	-	TGTGCCTGGAGTGCCGGGGCTTTGGACACCGGGGAGCTGTTTTTT	CAWSAGALDTGELFF
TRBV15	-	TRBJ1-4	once	TGTGCCACCAGCAGAGAACGGGCAGTAGGCAAACTGTTTTTT	CATSRERAVGKLFF
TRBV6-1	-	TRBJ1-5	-	TGTGCCAGCACCGGCCCTAATAGCAATCAGCCCCAGCATTTT	CASTGPNSNQPQHF
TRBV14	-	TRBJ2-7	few	TGTGCCAGCAGCGAACCCCTAGGCTACGAGCAGTACTTC	CASSEPLGYEQYF